Listed here are 15 T cell receptor beta chains from one sample, sequenced in a study of blood T cell repertoires in COVID-19. Clones were sequenced by immunoSEQ multiplex PCR, and TCRdb holds only the in-frame ones, with some missing. The sample shows about 140,000 clones, about 80% of them seen only once. What was sequenced was peripheral blood. The receptor set was obtained from a man between 65 and 80 years old who had recovered from COVID-19.

The chain combines TRBV5-1 with TRBJ2-7; no firm D call. The germline CDR1 and CDR2 sequences are SGHRS and YFSETQ. V was pared by 3 bases and J by 3 bases, with 4 bases between. The CDR3 length is 11 residues. CDR3 DNA: TGCGCCAGCAGCTACAACTACGAGCAGTACTTC. Protein product: CASSYNYEQYF.

The table lists this clone with a few counts. V is TRBV12-5 and J is TRBJ2-7; 9 positions agree with TRBD2. V shed 0 bases and J 0 bases; nucleotides not matched to a gene: 21. The germline CDR1 and CDR2 sequences are LGHNT and FRNRAP. This CDR3 region has 22 residues. This CDR3 reads CASGLVLRWAGTSSSTSYEQYF. For the CDR3, the DNA is TGTGCTAGTGGTTTGGTACTTCGCTGGGCAGGGACTAGCTCCTCGACCTCCTACGAGCAGTACTTC.

This sequence joins TRBV25-1 and TRBJ2-7; 8 bases map to TRBD1. Looked up from germline, CDR1 is MGHDK and CDR2 is SYGVNS. The CDR3 sequence is 15 residues long. The J segment lost 3 bases and the V segment lost 8 bases, leaving 12 bases of the junction unmatched. Here the CDR3 DNA reads TGTGCCAGCTCTCAGGGGGCGGGACCCTTCTACGAGCAGTACTTC. Translation gives CASSQGAGPFYEQYF.

This sequence joins TRBV27 and TRBJ2-7; 7 nucleotides line up with TRBD1. The CDR3 has 17 amino acids. The V gene end was trimmed by 3 bases and the J gene end by 3 bases; junction bases not matched to a gene: 14. Germline V lookup: CDR1 MNHEY, CDR2 SMNVEV (reference sequence). Written as DNA, the CDR3 is TGTGCCAGCAGTTTTATGGCCGGGACAGCATCTTACTACGAGCAGTACTTC. This codes for CASSFMAGTASYYEQYF.

The chain combines TRBV5-1 with TRBJ1-4, with D uncertain. CDR3 length: 13 residues. V was trimmed by 0 bases and J by 6 bases, leaving 6 bases between them. The germline CDR1 and CDR2 sequences are SGHRS and YFSETQ. CDR3 in amino acids: CASSLVGDEKLFF. For the CDR3, the DNA is TGCGCCAGCAGCTTGGTCGGGGATGAAAAACTGTTTTTT.

The chain links TRBV6-4 to TRBJ2-1; the match to TRBD1 covers 7 bases. This CDR3 has 14 amino acids. V trimming: 6 bases; J trimming: 6 bases; junction bases outside the gene matches: 8. Germline CDR1 is MRHNA and CDR2 is SNTAGT. Here the CDR3 reads CASSTRTGSNEQFF. The CDR3 DNA is TGTGCCAGCAGCACCCGGACAGGATCCAATGAGCAGTTCTTC.

This chain connects TRBV2 to TRBJ1-6; D unresolved. The V and J ends lost 10 bases and 8 bases respectively, with 27 bases between them. CDR1 is SNHLY and CDR2 is FYNNEI in the germline V gene. This CDR3 has 17 amino acids. Here the CDR3 DNA reads TGTGCCACCTCCCTATCCACGATTGACATGGGTGATTCACCCCTCCACTTT. Its protein is CATSLSTIDMGDSPLHF.

The CDR3 nucleotides are TGTGCCAGCTCACCACCTGGTAGGAGCTACAATGAGCAGTTCTTC. Residues: CASSPPGRSYNEQFF. This chain links TRBV18 with TRBJ2-1, with D hard to call. The germline CDR1 and CDR2 sequences are KGHSH and LQKENI. The CDR3 loop spans 15 amino acids. Trimming shortened V by 0 bases and J by 3 bases, and 9 bases separated the two germline ends.

The chain joins TRBV6-5 to TRBJ2-7, with 11 bases identical to TRBD2. The CDR3 sequence is 15 residues long. Trimming removed 6 bases from V and 5 bases from J; junction bases left unmatched: 9. Germline CDR1 is MNHEY and CDR2 is SVGAGI. The CDR3: CASRPLAGGGHEQYF. As DNA, the CDR3 is TGTGCCAGCAGACCCTTAGCGGGAGGGGGCCACGAGCAGTACTTC.

In DNA, the CDR3 is TGTGCCAGCAGCGCCCTAGGACTAGCGGGAGGGTACAATGAGCAGTTCTTC. This codes for CASSALGLAGGYNEQFF. The chain is built from TRBV7-9 and TRBJ2-1, with 15 bases that match TRBD2. The CDR3 sequence is 17 residues long. Germline V CDR1 and CDR2: SEHNR, FQNEAQ (reference sequence). Trimming at V came to 5 bases and at J to 4 bases, leaving 6 bases not matched to a gene.

The genes are TRBV24-1 and TRBJ2-5, with 12 bases lining up with TRBD1. The junction had 8 bases not matched to a gene; V was cut back by 5 bases and J by 5 bases. The CDR3 consists of 16 residues. Germline V gene data show CDR1 as KGHDR and CDR2 as SFDVKD. The CDR3 here is CATSVGTGGAGETQYF. CDR3 DNA: TGTGCCACCAGTGTAGGGACAGGGGGCGCGGGCGAGACCCAGTACTTC.

The chain carries TRBV7-2 and TRBJ2-2, with D possibly being TRBD2 (5 bases). The CDR3 is 15 residues long. V lost 5 bases to trimming and J lost 4 bases, with 14 bases between them. Germline V lookup: CDR1 SGHTA, CDR2 FQGNSA. The CDR3 sequence: CASSASGGGTGELFF. The CDR3, as DNA: TGTGCCAGCAGCGCAAGCGGAGGCGGCACCGGGGAGCTGTTTTTT. Together with reference TRBV7-2 and TRBJ2-2, the CDR3 gives the full variable domain: GAGVSQSPSNKVTEKGKDVELRCDPISGHTALYWYRQSLGQGLEFLIYFQGNSAPDKSGLPSDRFSAERTGGSVSTLTIQRTQQEDSAVYLCASSASGGGTGELFFGEGSRLTVL.

The chain links TRBV6-2 or TRBV6-3 to TRBJ2-3, with 9 bases that match TRBD2. CDR3 length equals 17 residues. The germline gives CDR1 MNHEY, CDR2 SVGEGT. V dropped 4 bases and J dropped 4; count of bases not matched to a gene: 12. CDR3 nucleotides: TGTGCCAGCAGTTTTAGCGGGGGTGACATCGTCCCAGATACGCAGTATTTT. Residues: CASSFSGGDIVPDTQYF.

V usage is TRBV9 and J usage is TRBJ2-4, with 11 bases matching TRBD2. Germline values: CDR1 SGDLS, CDR2 YYNGEE. The trim removed 2 bases at V and 6 bases at J, leaving 7 bases unmatched. The CDR3 extends over 16 amino acids. CDR3 sequence: CASSVIAGGPGNIQYF. CDR3 nucleotides: TGTGCCAGCAGCGTCATAGCGGGAGGGCCGGGAAACATTCAGTACTTC.

The CDR3 loop is CASSPSDRGVRQPQHF. DNA for the CDR3: TGTGCCAGCAGCCCTTCGGACAGGGGGGTTCGTCAGCCCCAGCATTTT. The chain joins TRBV3-1 (or the pseudogene TRBV3-2) to TRBJ1-5, with 10 positions matching TRBD1. The CDR3 is made up of 16 amino acids. CDR1 LGHDT and CDR2 YNNKEL come from the germline V gene (reference sequence). The ends lost 4 bases at V and 6 bases at J; junction bases unmatched: 9.